This T cell receptor beta chain emerged from a study of blood T cell repertoires in COVID-19. Whole-study context: Some COVID-19 samples were acute and others convalescent; all came from the United States, Italy and Spain. Sample material is recorded as cDNA or gDNA derived from T cells, B-cell-depleted T cells, or PBMCs.

Libraries were prepared by immunoSEQ multiplex PCR; TCRdb keeps only in-frame clonotypes and omits some of them. The data contain more than 100,000 clones, around 81% of them seen just once; the ten biggest clones take up almost 8.5%. Between the trimmed V and J ends, which lost 10 bases and 6 bases, there was a span of 14 bases. The CDR3 has 12 amino acids. Germline lookup yields CDR1 SGHRS and CDR2 YFSETQ. The V and J genes are TRBV5-1 and TRBJ1-5, with D possibly matching TRBD1 (5 bases). The sample was peripheral blood. The clonotype comes from an older woman with active or convalescent COVID-19. The CDR3 loop reads CAGFGGPQPQHF. The CDR3 DNA reads as TGCGCCGGCTTCGGGGGTCCTCAGCCCCAGCATTTT.